The 2 T cell receptor beta chains reported below all come from one sample, sequenced in a study of a mutant IDH1 vaccine in newly diagnosed glioma. As for time point: week 47, end of study. Doses of 300 ug of mutant IDH1 20-mer peptide were given with topical imiquimod. Which antigens these TCRs recognize remains unknown. Method: immunoSEQ multiplex PCR; TCRdb's copy keeps in-frame clones and lacks some. The profile shows about 94,000 clones, roughly 90% of them singletons. The material sequenced was PBMCs, taken from a glioma patient whose treatment included an IDH1 peptide vaccine. The receptors shown here come from a woman between 45 and 65 years old with glioma.

The rearrangement uses TRBV18 and TRBJ2-7; 9 bases match TRBD1. Trimming at V came to 4 bases and at J to 3 bases, leaving 4 bases not matched to a gene. Germline CDR1 and CDR2: KGHSH and LQKENI. The CDR3 runs 14 residues. The CDR3 DNA sequence: TGTGCCAGCTCACAGGGGGACAGGGTCTACGAGCAGTACTTC. Residues: CASSQGDRVYEQYF.

The V gene is TRBV6-6, the J gene TRBJ2-7; the D is unclear. Germline loops: CDR1 MNHNY, CDR2 SVGAGI (reference sequence). Trimming took 2 bases from V and 4 from J, leaving 9 bases between them. There are 13 residues in the CDR3. Here the CDR3 reads CASSYQKLYEQYF. CDR3 in DNA: TGTGCCAGCAGTTACCAGAAGCTGTACGAGCAGTACTTC.